The sequence of this T cell receptor beta chain was determined in a study of shared T cell receptors in the human thymus. Data came from immunoSEQ multiplex PCR; TCRdb stores just in-frame clones and leaves some out. The sample yields some 760,000 clones, 80% to 90% seen once. This CDR3 region has 14 residues. From germline, CDR1 is LGHNA and CDR2 YSLEER. V gave up 2 bases and J gave up 0 bases, with 8 bases separating them. The sample also formed part of further work on human thymus T cells. That work contributes: Each of the donors was a healthy Finnish infant who was undergoing open corrective cardiac surgery for congenital heart defects. The thymus tissue came from resections taken during corrective heart surgery. Related work found strong thymic repertoire overlap between unrelated individuals.

The specimen was thymocytes. The chain is built from TRBV4-3 and TRBJ2-7; the D is unclear. The TCR originated in a girl under two years old with a congenital heart defect. The CDR3 sequence: CASSQLADSYEQYF. DNA for the CDR3: TGCGCCAGCAGCCAACTCGCGGACTCCTACGAGCAGTACTTC.